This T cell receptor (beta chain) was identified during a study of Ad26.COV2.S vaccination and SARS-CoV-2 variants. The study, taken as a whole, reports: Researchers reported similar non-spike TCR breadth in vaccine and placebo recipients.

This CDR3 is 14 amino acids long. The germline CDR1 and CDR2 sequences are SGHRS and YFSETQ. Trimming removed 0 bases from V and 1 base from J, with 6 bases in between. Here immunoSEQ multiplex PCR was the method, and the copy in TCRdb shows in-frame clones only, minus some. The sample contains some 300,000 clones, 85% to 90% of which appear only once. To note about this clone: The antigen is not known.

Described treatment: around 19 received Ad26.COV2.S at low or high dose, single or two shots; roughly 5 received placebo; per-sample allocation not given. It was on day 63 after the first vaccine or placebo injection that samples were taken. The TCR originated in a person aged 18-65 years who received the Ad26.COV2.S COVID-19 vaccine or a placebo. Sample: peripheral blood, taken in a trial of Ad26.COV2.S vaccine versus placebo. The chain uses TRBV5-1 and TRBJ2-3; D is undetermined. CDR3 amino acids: CASSLGYGTDTQYF. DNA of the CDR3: TGCGCCAGCAGCTTGGGGTACGGCACAGATACGCAGTATTTT.